Listed below are T cell receptor beta chains from one sample, sequenced in a study of blood T cell repertoires in COVID-19. Generated by immunoSEQ multiplex PCR, the TCRdb table keeps only in-frame clones and is missing some. Seen here are 140,000 to 150,000 clones, 84% observed once, and the top ten hold 4.5% to 5.5%. The source material was peripheral blood. The receptors derive from a human donor in a cohort sampled during active COVID-19. The CDR3 runs from the conserved cysteine through the conserved F or W. A D gene is named only where the DNA matches it firmly. Expanded clones get a size class; other rows say once, few or many, or leave the size out.

>TRBV14|TRBD2|NA|TRBJ2-4
CASSPGTKKSAKNIQYF
TGTGCCAGCAGCCCAGGGACTAAAAAATCGGCCAAAAACATTCAGTACTTC
>TRBV2|TRBD2|NA|TRBJ2-5
CASGRALETQYF
TGTGCCAGCGGGAGGGCCCTAGAGACCCAGTACTTC
>TRBV5-1|TRBD1|few|TRBJ2-7
CASRGTGGNEQYF
TGCGCCAGCAGGGGGACAGGGGGTAACGAGCAGTACTTC
>TRBV29-1|NA|NA|TRBJ1-1
CSARSLNTEAFF
TGCAGCGCCCGGTCCCTGAACACTGAAGCTTTCTTT
>TRBV6-5|TRBD1|NA|TRBJ2-2
CASTRGPNTGELFF
TGTGCCAGCACCAGGGGGCCGAACACCGGGGAGCTGTTTTTT
>TRBV12-5|TRBD1|few|TRBJ1-1
CASGLVFPGRGPTEAFF
TGTGCTAGTGGTTTGGTATTCCCGGGCAGGGGGCCCACTGAAGCTTTCTTT
>TRBV10-3|TRBD2|NA|TRBJ2-1
CAISVAGGRDEQFF
TGTGCCATCAGTGTAGCGGGGGGGCGGGACGAGCAGTTCTTC
>TRBV5-4|TRBD1|NA|TRBJ1-3
CASSSGTGYLGNTIYF
TGTGCCAGCAGCTCCGGGACAGGGTATCTGGGAAACACCATATATTTT
>TRBV28|NA|NA|TRBJ1-2
CAILGAGRDNGYTF
TGTGCCATCCTGGGGGCCGGACGGGACAATGGCTACACCTTC
>TRBV5-1|NA|NA|TRBJ2-5
CASSRGGGETQYF
TGCGCCAGCAGTAGAGGTGGGGGGGAGACCCAGTACTTC
>TRBV5-4|NA|NA|TRBJ1-2
CASSWGIQGSDYGYTF
TGTGCCAGCAGCTGGGGGATACAGGGCAGTGATTATGGCTACACCTTC
>TRBV7-2|TRBD1|NA|TRBJ2-2
CASSRPSGTGVTGELFF
TGTGCCAGCAGCCGTCCCTCCGGGACAGGGGTGACCGGGGAGCTGTTTTTT
>TRBV2|TRBD1|NA|TRBJ1-2
CASSEGTGGSIITPSYGYTF
TGTGCCAGCAGTGAAGGGACAGGGGGCTCGATAATAACTCCTTCCTATGGCTACACCTTC
>TRBV15|TRBD2|NA|TRBJ2-1
CATSRGTSANNEQFF
TGTGCCACCAGCAGAGGGACTAGCGCCAACAATGAGCAGTTCTTC
>TRBV3-1/TRBV3-2|NA|NA|TRBJ2-3
CASSLFSADTQYF
TGTGCCAGCAGCCTTTTTTCTGCAGATACGCAGTATTTT
>TRBV7-8|NA|NA|TRBJ1-5
CASSLDGGEPQHF
TGTGCCAGCAGCTTAGATGGCGGGGAACCCCAGCATTTT
>TRBV28|TRBD2|once|TRBJ2-3
CASSRGTSGGTSTDTQYF
TGTGCCAGCAGTCGAGGGACTAGCGGGGGAACTAGCACAGATACGCAGTATTTT
>TRBV28|NA|NA|TRBJ1-2
CASEAGTPFNYGYTF
TGTGCCAGCGAGGCCGGGACACCTTTTAACTATGGCTACACCTTC
>TRBV29-1|TRBD1|NA|TRBJ1-2
CSVLGGDGYGYTF
TGCAGCGTTCTAGGGGGCGATGGCTATGGCTACACCTTC
>TRBV29-1|TRBD1|NA|TRBJ1-1
CSQGEVTEAFF
TGCAGCCAGGGGGAGGTCACTGAAGCTTTCTTT
>TRBV4-1|NA|NA|TRBJ1-4
CASSRPGVENEKLFF
TGCGCCAGCAGCCGGCCAGGGGTAGAAAATGAAAAACTGTTTTTT
>TRBV5-1|TRBD1|NA|TRBJ2-3
CASRWNPGQGADTQYF
TGCGCCAGCAGATGGAATCCGGGACAGGGGGCAGATACGCAGTATTTT
>TRBV5-1|NA|NA|TRBJ2-3
CASSPTPGNTDTQYF
TGCGCCAGCAGCCCAACCCCGGGGAACACAGATACGCAGTATTTT
>TRBV28|NA|NA|TRBJ2-1
CATESSGPSYNEQFF
TGTGCCACCGAATCCAGCGGCCCCTCCTACAATGAGCAGTTCTTC
>TRBV5-5|NA|NA|TRBJ2-2
CASSQVANTGELFF
TGTGCCAGCAGCCAGGTCGCGAACACCGGGGAGCTGTTTTTT
>TRBV7-8|TRBD1|NA|TRBJ1-6
CASSLAGTGWNNSPLHF
TGTGCCAGCAGCTTAGCGGGGACAGGGTGGAATAATTCACCCCTCCACTTT
>TRBV4-2|NA|NA|TRBJ1-6
CASSQDPQVVNSPLHF
TGTGCCAGCAGCCAAGATCCCCAGGTCGTAAATTCACCCCTCCACTTT
>TRBV5-1|NA|once|TRBJ1-2
CASSPLDSYGYTF
TGCGCCAGCAGCCCGCTGGACAGCTATGGCTACACCTTC
>TRBV6-5|NA|NA|TRBJ1-1
CARGTRRGDTEAFF
TGTGCCAGAGGGACACGGCGCGGAGACACTGAAGCTTTCTTT
>TRBV5-1|TRBD1|NA|TRBJ1-4
CASSRYPGQGVANEKLFF
TGCGCCAGCAGCCGTTACCCGGGACAGGGTGTGGCTAATGAAAAACTGTTTTTT
>TRBV6-6|TRBD1|once|TRBJ2-6
CASSYLQGAGANVLTF
TGTGCCAGCAGTTACCTACAGGGGGCTGGGGCCAACGTCCTGACTTTC
>TRBV27|TRBD2|NA|TRBJ2-3
CASSELAGAKDTQYF
TGTGCCAGCAGTGAACTAGCGGGAGCTAAAGATACGCAGTATTTT
>TRBV3-1/TRBV3-2|NA|NA|TRBJ1-3
CASSQEAGPRSGNTIYF
TGTGCCAGCAGCCAAGAAGCGGGGCCGAGGTCTGGAAACACCATATATTTT
>TRBV6-1|TRBD1|NA|TRBJ1-5
CASSGRDRALPGNQPQHF
TGTGCCAGCAGTGGACGGGACAGGGCCCTTCCGGGCAATCAGCCCCAGCATTTT
>TRBV5-4|NA|NA|TRBJ1-5
CASIKDSDQPQHF
TGTGCCAGCATCAAGGACAGCGATCAGCCCCAGCATTTT
>TRBV6-6|TRBD1|NA|TRBJ1-2
CASSYGTGNYGYTF
TGTGCCAGCAGTTACGGGACAGGGAATTATGGCTACACCTTC
>TRBV2|TRBD1|NA|TRBJ2-7
CASSLEDRAYEQYF
TGTGCCAGCAGCCTAGAGGACAGGGCCTACGAGCAGTACTTC
>TRBV2|NA|NA|TRBJ2-5
CASSAMTGSRGTQYF
TGTGCCAGCAGTGCTATGACAGGTTCCCGGGGGACCCAGTACTTC
>TRBV21-1|NA|NA|TRBJ2-3
CASRPTGQTRVGGPDTQYF
TGTGCCAGCAGGCCCACAGGACAAACTAGGGTAGGGGGCCCAGATACGCAGTATTTT
>TRBV6-5|TRBD2|NA|TRBJ2-3
CASSRGGNGDTQYF
TGTGCCAGCAGTCGGGGGGGTAACGGGGATACGCAGTATTTT
>TRBV11-3|TRBD2|NA|TRBJ2-1
CASSLGGSRSYNEQFF
TGTGCCAGCAGCTTAGGCGGGAGTCGATCCTACAATGAGCAGTTCTTC
>TRBV7-2|TRBD2|NA|TRBJ2-1
CASSPGLGDIEQFF
TGTGCCAGCAGCCCGGGACTAGGGGACATAGAGCAGTTCTTC
>TRBV7-6|NA|NA|TRBJ1-3
CASSPAGNTIYF
TGTGCCAGCAGCCCAGCTGGAAACACCATATATTTT
>TRBV24-1|TRBD1|NA|TRBJ1-2
CATSDPRGGDGYTF
TGTGCCACCAGTGATCCGCGAGGGGGCGATGGCTACACCTTC
>TRBV7-9|TRBD2|few|TRBJ2-1
CASSLGSGTSGYNEQFF
TGTGCCAGCAGCTTAGGATCCGGGACTAGCGGTTACAATGAGCAGTTCTTC
>TRBV5-1|NA|NA|TRBJ1-6
CASSTQGAGSPLHF
TGCGCCAGCAGTACACAGGGCGCTGGGTCACCCCTCCACTTT
>TRBV5-1|TRBD2|NA|TRBJ2-2
CASRLTSGYTGELFF
TGCGCCAGCAGACTTACTAGCGGGTACACCGGGGAGCTGTTTTTT
>TRBV5-1|TRBD1|NA|TRBJ2-7
CASSLVVGQGAQRYEQYF
TGCGCCAGCAGCTTGGTTGTCGGCCAGGGGGCGCAGAGGTACGAGCAGTACTTC
>TRBV18|NA|NA|TRBJ2-3
CASSPQDMITDTQYF
TGTGCCAGCTCACCACAAGACATGATCACAGATACGCAGTATTTT
>TRBV7-9|TRBD2|few|TRBJ2-3
CASSPRLAGSDTQYF
TGTGCCAGCAGCCCTCGATTAGCGGGGTCAGATACGCAGTATTTT